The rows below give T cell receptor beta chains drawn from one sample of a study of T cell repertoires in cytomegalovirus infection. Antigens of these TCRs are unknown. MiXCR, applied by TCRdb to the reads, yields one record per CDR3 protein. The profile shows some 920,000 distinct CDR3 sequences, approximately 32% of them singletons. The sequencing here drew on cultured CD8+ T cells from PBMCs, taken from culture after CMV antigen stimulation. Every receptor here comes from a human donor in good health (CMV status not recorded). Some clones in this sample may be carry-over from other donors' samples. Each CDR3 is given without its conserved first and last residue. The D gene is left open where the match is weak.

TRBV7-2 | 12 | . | ASSRHRVNQPQH
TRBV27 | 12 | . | ASSLGTDYSPPH
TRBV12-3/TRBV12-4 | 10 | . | ASSYVPWEQY
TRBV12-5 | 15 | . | ASGLSTARKSAGELF
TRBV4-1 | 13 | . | ASSQVFGGNTEAF
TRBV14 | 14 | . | ASSQDLGFSTDTQY
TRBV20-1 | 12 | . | SARGGGGLQPQH
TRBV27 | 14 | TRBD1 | ASSLLGTGSLYGYT
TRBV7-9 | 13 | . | ASSTRDGSNYGYT
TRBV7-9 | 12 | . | ASSSFGVADTQY
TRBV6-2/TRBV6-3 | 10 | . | ASSFDSVEAF
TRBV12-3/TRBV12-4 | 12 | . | ASSLAVGAYEQF
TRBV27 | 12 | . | ASSPDQLQETQY
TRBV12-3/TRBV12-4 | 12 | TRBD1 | ASSPGQGHSPLH
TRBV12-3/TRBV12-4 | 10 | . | ASSFSSSEAF
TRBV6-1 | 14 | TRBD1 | ASSHNPLRTGSEQF
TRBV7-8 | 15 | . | ASSLDPMGVAYNEQF
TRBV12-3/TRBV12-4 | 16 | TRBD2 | AIGMASGAFANTGELF
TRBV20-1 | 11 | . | SARWPLYNEQF
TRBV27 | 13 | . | ASSPLEGALGEAF
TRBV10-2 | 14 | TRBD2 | ASSPVPAGGRYEQY
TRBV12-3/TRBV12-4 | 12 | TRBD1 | ASSPTGEDTEAF
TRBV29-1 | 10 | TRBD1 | SVGQQGYEQY
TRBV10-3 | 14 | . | AISESARSNTGELF
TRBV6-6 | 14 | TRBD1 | ASSYAPGGSGNTIY
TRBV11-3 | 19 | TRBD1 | ASSLIRRRGQGATMNTEAF
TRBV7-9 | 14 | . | ASSPTRGANTGELF
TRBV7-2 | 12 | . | ASSPWDGEETQY
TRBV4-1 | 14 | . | ASSQVTGLGDNEQF
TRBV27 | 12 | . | ASSLPTPGVEQF
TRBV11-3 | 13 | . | ASSRKLDGSYEQY
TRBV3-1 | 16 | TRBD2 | ASSQVFWERGSTDTQY
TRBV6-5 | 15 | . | ASSYSGNIDPNQPQH
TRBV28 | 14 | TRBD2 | ASSSLGLVDTGELF
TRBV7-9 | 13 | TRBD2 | ASGIAGAFQETQY
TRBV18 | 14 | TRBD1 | ASSITTGDLTDTQY
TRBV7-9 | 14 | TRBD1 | ASSTTGTGVADTQY
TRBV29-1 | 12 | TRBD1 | SVGDPGQGTEAF
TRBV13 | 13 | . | ASSITGINTDTQY
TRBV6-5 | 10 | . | ASRTGFGEQF
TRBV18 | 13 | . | ASSPEIVSGNTIY
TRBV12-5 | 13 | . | ASGWGTFSNQPQH
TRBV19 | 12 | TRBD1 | ASRTGTGGIEAF
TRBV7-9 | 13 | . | ASSLVVVGSYEQY
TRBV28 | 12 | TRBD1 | ASNDRDSYNEQF
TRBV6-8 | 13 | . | ASSPGPSGSETQY
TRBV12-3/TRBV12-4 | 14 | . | ASRHPSGDNNQPQH
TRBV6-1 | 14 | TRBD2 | ASSDVAGGRTDTQY
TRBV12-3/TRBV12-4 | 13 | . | ASSPRDFSTDTQY
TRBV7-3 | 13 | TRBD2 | ASSFERGGADEQF
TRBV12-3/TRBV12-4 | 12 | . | ASSLAPGTTEAF
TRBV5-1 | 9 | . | ASSAGFEQF
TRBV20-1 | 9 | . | SASREETQY
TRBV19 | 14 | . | ASSITGTRSTDTQY
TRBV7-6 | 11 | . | ASSLGKAGELF
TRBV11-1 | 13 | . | ASSYGTSIGETQY